These 20 T cell receptor beta chains originate from one sample sequenced in a study of OX40 agonist ivuxolimab in advanced cancers. Sequencing used immunoSEQ multiplex PCR; TCRdb keeps in-frame clones, though not all of them. The table shows about 30,000 clones, with approximately 79% occurring only once. Sequencing used CD4+ or CD8+ T cells sorted from blood, obtained in a trial of the OX40 agonist ivuxolimab. These receptors came from an adult with an advanced solid tumor such as melanoma, head and neck, liver or kidney cancer.

The genes are TRBV4-1 and TRBJ2-1, with 9 positions matching TRBD2. The V segment lost 0 bases and the J segment 4 bases; nucleotides outside the gene matches: 4. Germline V lookup: CDR1 MGHRA, CDR2 YSYEKL. CDR3 size: 16 residues. The CDR3 region is CASSQEGSGGYNEQFF. The CDR3 DNA follows: TGCGCCAGCAGCCAAGAAGGCAGCGGGGGGTACAATGAGCAGTTCTTC.

This clone was counted between two and nine times. The chain combines TRBV6-4 with TRBJ1-5; 7 nucleotides align to TRBD1. J lost 5 bases, V lost 5 bases, and 9 bases had no gene match. The CDR3 contains 15 residues. The V gene's germline CDR1 is MRHNA and CDR2 SNTAGT. This CDR3 is CASSTLQGPDQPQHF. The CDR3 nucleotides are TGTGCCAGCAGTACCTTACAGGGGCCCGATCAGCCCCAGCATTTT.

This chain uses TRBV11-3 with TRBJ2-2; 13 bases are a match to TRBD2. Germline V gene lookup returns CDR1 SGHNT and CDR2 YENEEA. The junction had 9 bases not matched to a gene; V was cut back by 6 bases and J by 2 bases. The length of the CDR3 is 18 residues. The CDR3 region is CASSSPGLAGINTGELFF. The CDR3 DNA reads as TGTGCCAGCAGTTCACCGGGACTAGCGGGGATCAACACCGGGGAGCTGTTTTTT.

The rearrangement links TRBV4-1 to TRBJ2-1, with D uncertain. The CDR3 sequence is 16 residues long. Trimming stripped 0 bases from V and 5 bases from J, with 14 bases between. Germline V lookup: CDR1 MGHRA, CDR2 YSYEKL. Here the CDR3 DNA reads TGCGCCAGCAGCCAAGAGGTGGCGTATTCCGACAATGAGCAGTTCTTC. It yields the protein CASSQEVAYSDNEQFF.

This sequence joins TRBV4-1 and TRBJ2-7; 10 nucleotides align to TRBD1. CDR1 MGHRA and CDR2 YSYEKL come from the germline V gene. CDR3 size: 14 residues. V lost 5 bases, J lost 4 bases, and 5 bases stayed unmatched. The CDR3 DNA reads as TGCGCCAGCAGCGAGGGACAGGGGATATACGAGCAGTACTTC. As protein: CASSEGQGIYEQYF.

The CDR3 DNA follows: TGTGCCAGCAGTGAGTGGTTTTCGGAGAGTTCACCCCTCCACTTT. This encodes CASSEWFSESSPLHF. The V call is TRBV2, the J call TRBJ1-6, with unresolved D. With 3 bases removed from V and 9 bases from J, the gap between germline ends came to 15 bases. Germline CDR1 reads SNHLY; CDR2 reads FYNNEI. The CDR3 sequence is 15 residues long.

The chain recombines TRBV6-5 with TRBJ2-7, with D unresolved. From germline, CDR1 is MNHEY and CDR2 SVGAGI. V gave up 5 bases and J gave up 0 bases, with 8 bases separating them. The CDR3 runs to 13 residues. CDR3: CASSPDASYEQYF. In DNA form, the CDR3 reads TGTGCCAGCAGTCCGGACGCCTCCTACGAGCAGTACTTC.

The V and J genes are TRBV6-5 and TRBJ2-7; 8 bases agree with TRBD1. Germline values: CDR1 MNHEY, CDR2 SVGAGI. This CDR3 region has 14 residues. The V and J ends lost 6 bases and 2 bases, in that order; junction bases with no gene match: 6. CDR3 loop: CASSPGQATYEQYF. In nucleotides, the CDR3 is TGTGCCAGCAGCCCGGGACAGGCCACCTACGAGCAGTACTTC.

The rearrangement uses TRBV9 and TRBJ1-6, with 10 bases that match TRBD1. Per the germline V gene, CDR1 is SGDLS and CDR2 is YYNGEE. V shed 0 bases and J 9 bases; nucleotides not matched to a gene: 3. This CDR3 has 15 amino acids. The CDR3 DNA reads TGTGCCAGCAGCGTAGCCGACAGGGGGCCTTCACCCCTCCACTTT. This encodes CASSVADRGPSPLHF.

This clone appeared a single time. The CDR3 nucleotides read TGTGCCAGCAGTGACGGGGTGGGGAACACAGATACGCAGTATTTT. Translated, it gives CASSDGVGNTDTQYF. The chain combines TRBV6-1 with TRBJ2-3; weak D call: TRBD2 (5 bases). The germline V gene has CDR1 MNHNS and CDR2 SASEGT. The CDR3 covers 15 residues. Trimming pared 3 bases from V and 2 bases from J, leaving 12 bases between.

V is TRBV5-1 and J is TRBJ2-7; TRBD1 matches 7 bases. V lost 4 bases, J lost 0 bases, and 4 bases stayed unmatched. The CDR3 consists of 14 residues. Per germline, CDR1 SGHRS and CDR2 YFSETQ. The CDR3 DNA is TGCGCCAGCAGCAACGGACAGGTCTCCTACGAGCAGTACTTC. Translation: CASSNGQVSYEQYF.

This clone was observed a handful of times. The rearrangement links TRBV7-2 to TRBJ1-5; TRBD1 agrees at 8 bases. Trimming took 3 bases from V and 5 from J; bases not matched to a gene: 12. The CDR3 length is 17 residues. The germline V gene encodes CDR1 SGHTA and CDR2 FQGNSA. The CDR3 spells CASSFSIGQGSDQPQHF. The CDR3 DNA reads TGTGCCAGCAGCTTTTCAATCGGACAGGGATCGGATCAGCCCCAGCATTTT.

The J gene is TRBJ2-7, the V gene TRBV28; TRBD2 is a possible D gene (6 bases). The CDR3 length is 15 residues. Germline V gives CDR1 MDHEN, CDR2 SYDVKM. Trimming took off 6 bases at V and 0 bases at J, with 15 bases between the two ends. CDR3 in amino acids: CASSNILASSYEQYF. CDR3 DNA sequence: TGTGCCAGCAGCAACATCCTAGCGAGCTCCTACGAGCAGTACTTC.

J is TRBJ2-1 and V is TRBV7-2, with 9 bases matching TRBD2. Germline trimming cut 1 base from V and 8 bases from J; bases unmatched to any gene: 6. CDR1 and CDR2 (germline): SGHTA, FQGNSA. The CDR3 is made up of 15 amino acids. CDR3 residues: CASSLVGGGAYEQFF. CDR3 nucleotides: TGTGCCAGCAGCTTAGTTGGCGGGGGGGCCTATGAGCAGTTCTTC.

The chain recombines TRBV12-5 with TRBJ2-3; tentative D call: TRBD1 (6 bases). Trimming removed 6 bases at V and 0 bases at J, with 10 bases between. From germline, CDR1 is LGHNT and CDR2 FRNRAP. The CDR3 spans 14 residues. The CDR3 region is CASGMGASTDTQYF. CDR3 nucleotide sequence: TGTGCTAGTGGGATGGGGGCCAGCACAGATACGCAGTATTTT.

This clone has a single count. The chain recombines TRBV4-1 with TRBJ2-1; D tentatively fits TRBD1 or TRBD2 (6 bases each). CDR3 length: 16 amino acids. V lost 1 base and J 5 bases, leaving 15 bases between the germline ends. Germline loops: CDR1 MGHRA, CDR2 YSYEKL. The CDR3 region is CASSQVGGRVDNEQFF. The CDR3 DNA reads TGCGCCAGCAGCCAAGTAGGGGGGCGGGTGGACAATGAGCAGTTCTTC.

The chain is built from TRBV7-9 and TRBJ2-6, with D perhaps TRBD2 (6 bases). Trimming took 6 bases from V and 3 from J, leaving 9 bases between them. Germline loops: CDR1 SEHNR, CDR2 FQNEAQ (reference sequence). The CDR3 has 14 residues. The CDR3 protein is CASSQGGGANVLTF. Written as DNA, the CDR3 is TGTGCCAGCAGTCAGGGAGGTGGGGCCAACGTCCTGACTTTC.

This clone was seen more than once but under ten times. This chain connects TRBV9 to TRBJ2-2; possibly TRBD2 for D (6 bases). The CDR3 has 15 residues. CDR1 is SGDLS and CDR2 is YYNGEE in the germline V gene. V lost 0 bases and J 2 bases, leaving 8 bases between the germline ends. CDR3 protein: CASSVGTTNTGELFF. The CDR3 DNA follows: TGTGCCAGCAGCGTAGGGACTACCAACACCGGGGAGCTGTTTTTT.

This clone has more than one count but fewer than ten. The chain is built from TRBV11-2 and TRBJ1-3, with unresolved D. CDR3 length: 15 amino acids. V lost 5 bases, J lost 0 bases, and 11 bases lay in between. The germline CDR1 and CDR2 sequences are SGHAT and FQNNGV. The CDR3 protein is CASSRGVFSGNTIYF. CDR3 DNA sequence: TGTGCCAGCAGCCGCGGGGTCTTCTCTGGAAACACCATATATTTT.

The rearrangement links TRBV7-9 to TRBJ2-5; D is perhaps TRBD2 (5 bases). V was cut by 1 base and J by 5 bases, with 11 bases left in between. There are 14 residues in the CDR3. CDR1 is SEHNR and CDR2 is FQNEAQ in the germline V gene (reference sequence). CDR3 coding DNA: TGTGCCAGCAGCTTAGTTTCGGAGCGGGAGACCCAGTACTTC. Residues: CASSLVSERETQYF.